This entry concerns a single T cell receptor (beta chain). This record comes from a study of blood T cell repertoires in COVID-19. In the original analysis: The assay estimated nucleated cells by amplifying reference gene primers. Generated by immunoSEQ multiplex PCR, the TCRdb table keeps only in-frame clones and is missing some. The D gene and trimming were derived from the DNA, and the V and J assignments and clone size from that table. Among some 74,000 clones, roughly 84% were seen once, and the ten largest hold around 41%. Sequenced material: peripheral blood. The clonotype originates from a man at least 80 years old with acute or convalescent COVID-19.

The CDR3 coding sequence is TGTGCCAGCAGCCTCCGGACTAGGAACAATGAGCAGTTCTTC. This translates into CASSLRTRNNEQFF. The chain recombines TRBV3-1 (or the pseudogene TRBV3-2) with TRBJ2-1; 7 bases fit TRBD2. The CDR3 consists of 14 residues. Germline assignment: CDR1 LGHDT and CDR2 YNNKEL (reference sequence). Trimming removed 4 bases from V and 5 bases from J; junction bases left unmatched: 5.